The 14 T cell receptor beta chains given below trace back to one sample, sequenced in a study of cytomegalovirus exposure and HLA in healthy donors. The PCR had 60 Vbeta and 13 Jbeta primers. Generated by immunoSEQ multiplex PCR, the TCRdb table keeps only in-frame clones and is missing some. The sample shows 170,000 or so clones, less than 90% of them seen only once. The specimen sequenced was PBMCs. The source of these receptors is a man in his fifties in good health and CMV-seronegative.

The J gene is TRBJ2-1, the V gene TRBV9; D is possibly TRBD2 (6 bases). Germline V gene sequence: CDR1 SGDLS, CDR2 YYNGEE. The CDR3 length is 14 residues. The V gene lost 0 bases and the J gene lost 9 bases, with 13 bases spanning the gap. Here the CDR3 reads CASSVVLPGGEQFF. The DNA of the CDR3 is TGTGCCAGCAGCGTAGTCCTCCCCGGGGGTGAGCAGTTCTTC.

The rearrangement uses TRBV7-2 and TRBJ1-2; the match to TRBD1 covers 9 bases. The J segment lost 4 bases and the V segment lost 1 base, leaving 7 bases of the junction unmatched. This CDR3 spans 16 amino acids. Per germline, CDR1 SGHTA and CDR2 FQGNSA. The CDR3 is CASSLGGQGRGYGYTF. The DNA for the CDR3 is TGTGCCAGCAGCTTAGGGGGACAGGGAAGGGGCTATGGCTACACCTTC.

V is TRBV11-3 and J is TRBJ1-1; no clear D gene. V was pared by 5 bases and J by 4 bases, with 14 bases between. CDR1 and CDR2 from the germline V gene are SGHNT and YENEEA. CDR3 length: 14 residues. CDR3 in DNA: TGTGCCAGCAGCACCGGAAATCGGGGCACTGAAGCTTTCTTT. Encoded protein: CASSTGNRGTEAFF.

J is TRBJ1-4 and V is TRBV5-1; 7 nucleotides match TRBD1. In germline, CDR1 is SGHRS, CDR2 YFSETQ. The V gene end was trimmed by 2 bases and the J gene end by 4 bases; junction bases not matched to a gene: 5. The CDR3 covers 15 residues. The CDR3 DNA follows: TGCGCCAGCAGCTTACGGACAGGCGTTAATGAAAAACTGTTTTTT. It translates to CASSLRTGVNEKLFF.

The CDR3: CAISAGQGVATNEKLFF. Here the CDR3 DNA reads TGTGCCATCAGTGCGGGTCAGGGGGTTGCAACTAATGAAAAACTGTTTTTT. The chain combines TRBV10-3 with TRBJ1-4; 7 nucleotides line up with TRBD1. Germline V gene lookup returns CDR1 ENHRY and CDR2 SYGVKD. There are 17 residues in the CDR3. V shed 4 bases, J shed 0 bases, and the junction held 8 bases outside the gene matches.

This clone was observed once. This chain uses TRBV7-6 with TRBJ2-1; D perhaps matches TRBD1 (6 bases). Germline CDR1 SGHVS, CDR2 FNYEAQ. Trimming shortened V by 6 bases and J by 8 bases, and 20 bases separated the two germline ends. The CDR3 spans 15 residues. The CDR3, as DNA: TGTGCCAGCAGTTATTCCCACAGGGTATCGGATGAGCAGTTCTTC. Amino acid sequence: CASSYSHRVSDEQFF.

V gene TRBV6-5 combines with J gene TRBJ1-6; no firm D call. The V and J ends lost 0 bases and 6 bases respectively, with 9 bases between them. CDR1 MNHEY and CDR2 SVGAGI come from the germline V gene. The CDR3 length is 15 residues. CDR3 DNA sequence: TGTGCCAGCAGTTACTCGTCAGGTCCTAATTCACCCCTCCACTTT. Protein product: CASSYSSGPNSPLHF.

The chain couples TRBV9 to TRBJ2-3, with 15 bases aligning to TRBD2. The CDR3 length is 17 residues. Trimming at V came to 3 bases and at J to 3 bases, leaving 5 bases not matched to a gene. Germline CDR1 reads SGDLS; CDR2 reads YYNGEE. This chain's CDR3 is CASSAKGLAGGTDTQYF. CDR3 coding DNA: TGTGCCAGCAGCGCAAAGGGACTAGCGGGAGGAACAGATACGCAGTATTTT.

V usage is TRBV30 and J usage is TRBJ2-3; D unresolved. This CDR3 region has 13 residues. In germline, CDR1 is GTSNPN, CDR2 SVGIG (reference sequence). V lost 2 bases to trimming and J lost 0 bases, with 6 bases between them. The CDR3 DNA sequence: TGTGCCTGGAGTAGCATAAGCACAGATACGCAGTATTTT. Protein: CAWSSISTDTQYF.

The chain couples TRBV18 to TRBJ2-3; TRBD1 agrees at 9 bases. J lost 4 bases, V lost 2 bases, and 1 base had no gene match. The CDR3 has 14 residues. Germline V gene data show CDR1 as KGHSH and CDR2 as LQKENI. The chain's CDR3 is CASSPGTGPDTQYF. The DNA of the CDR3 is TGTGCCAGCTCACCAGGGACAGGGCCAGATACGCAGTATTTT.

The chain joins TRBV7-9 to TRBJ1-1; D is perhaps TRBD1 (6 bases). The CDR3 totals 12 residues. Germline CDR1 reads SEHNR; CDR2 reads FQNEAQ (reference sequence). Trimming stripped 5 bases from V and 5 bases from J, with 9 bases between. In DNA form, the CDR3 reads TGTGCCAGCAGCGGCAGGGGTACTGAAGCTTTCTTT. This translates into CASSGRGTEAFF.

J is TRBJ2-7 and V is TRBV7-2; the D is unclear. V was trimmed by 2 bases and J by 6 bases, leaving 8 bases between them. Per the germline V gene, CDR1 is SGHTA and CDR2 is FQGNSA. This CDR3 has 12 amino acids. The CDR3 reads CASSLLLSEQYF. DNA for the CDR3: TGTGCCAGCAGCTTATTATTGAGCGAGCAGTACTTC.

The gene calls are TRBV28 and TRBJ2-1; 8 bases agree with TRBD2. The CDR3 contains 14 residues. V shed 5 bases and J 7 bases; nucleotides not matched to a gene: 7. The germline V gene encodes CDR1 MDHEN and CDR2 SYDVKM. The CDR3 sequence is CASSEAGEINEQFF. The DNA of the CDR3 is TGTGCCAGCAGTGAAGCGGGAGAAATAAATGAGCAGTTCTTC.

The chain combines TRBV6-6 with TRBJ2-7; 12 bases match TRBD2. The CDR3 totals 14 residues. Germline CDR1 reads MNHNY; CDR2 reads SVGAGI (reference sequence). The ends lost 7 bases at V and 7 bases at J; junction bases unmatched: 8. The CDR3 region has the DNA TGTGCCAGCAATAACCTAGCGGGGGGGCGAGAGCAGTACTTC. Amino acids: CASNNLAGGREQYF.